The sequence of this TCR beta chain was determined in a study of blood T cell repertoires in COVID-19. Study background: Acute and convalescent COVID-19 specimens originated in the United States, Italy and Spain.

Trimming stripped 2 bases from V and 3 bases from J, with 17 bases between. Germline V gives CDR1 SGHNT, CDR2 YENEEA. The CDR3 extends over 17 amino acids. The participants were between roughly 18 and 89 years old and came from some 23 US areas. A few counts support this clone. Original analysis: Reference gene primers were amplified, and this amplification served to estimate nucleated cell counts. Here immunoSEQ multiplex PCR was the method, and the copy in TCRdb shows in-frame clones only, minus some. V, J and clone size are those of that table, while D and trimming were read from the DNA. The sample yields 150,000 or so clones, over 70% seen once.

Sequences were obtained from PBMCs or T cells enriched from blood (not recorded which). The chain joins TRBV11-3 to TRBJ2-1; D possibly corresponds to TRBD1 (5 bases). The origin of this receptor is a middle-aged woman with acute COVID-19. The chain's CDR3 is CASSLSGAQGIYNEQFF. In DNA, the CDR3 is TGTGCCAGCAGCTTAAGTGGTGCGCAGGGTATCTACAATGAGCAGTTCTTC.